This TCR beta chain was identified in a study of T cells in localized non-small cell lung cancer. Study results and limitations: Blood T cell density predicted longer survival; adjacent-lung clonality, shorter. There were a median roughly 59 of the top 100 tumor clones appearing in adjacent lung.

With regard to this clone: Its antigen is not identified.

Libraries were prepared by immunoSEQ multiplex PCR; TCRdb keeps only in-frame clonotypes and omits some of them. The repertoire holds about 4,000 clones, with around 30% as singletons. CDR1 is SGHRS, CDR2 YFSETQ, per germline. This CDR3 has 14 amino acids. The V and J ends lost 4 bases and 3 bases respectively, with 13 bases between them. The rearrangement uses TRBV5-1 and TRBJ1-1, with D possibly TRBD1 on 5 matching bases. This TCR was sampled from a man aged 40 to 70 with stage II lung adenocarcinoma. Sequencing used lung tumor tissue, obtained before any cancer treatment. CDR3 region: CASSPRGADTEAFF. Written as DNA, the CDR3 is TGCGCCAGCAGCCCGAGAGGGGCCGACACTGAAGCTTTCTTT. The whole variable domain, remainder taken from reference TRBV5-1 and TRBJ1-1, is KAGVTQTPRYLIKTRGQQVTLSCSPISGHRSVSWYQQTPGQGLQFLFEYFSETQRNKGNFPGRFSGRQFSNSRSEMNVSTLELGDSALYLCASSPRGADTEAFFGQGTRLTVV.